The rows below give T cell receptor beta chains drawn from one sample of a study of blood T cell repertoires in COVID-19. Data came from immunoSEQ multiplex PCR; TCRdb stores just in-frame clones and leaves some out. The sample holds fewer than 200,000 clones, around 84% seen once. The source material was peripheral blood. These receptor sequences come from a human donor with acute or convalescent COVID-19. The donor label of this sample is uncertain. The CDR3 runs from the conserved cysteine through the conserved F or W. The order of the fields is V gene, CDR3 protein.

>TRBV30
CAWSVQGKSPRGYTF
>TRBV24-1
CATSAGGSNTEAFF
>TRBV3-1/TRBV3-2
CASSQPGSFREKLFF
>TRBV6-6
CASIPPTGSNEQFF
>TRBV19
CATLLGTGGNTEAFF
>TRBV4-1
CASSPTSVYEQYF
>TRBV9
CASSVRTRGLADTQYF
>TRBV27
CASSLTGQAAGQPQHF
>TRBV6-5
CASSYGGGNEKLFF
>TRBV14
CASSQDWVSREQYF
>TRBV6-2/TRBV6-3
CASSLLGWTQYF
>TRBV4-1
CASSRDRMNTEAFF
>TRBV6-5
CASRTGVLYGYTF
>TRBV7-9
CASSFGQGALTEAFF
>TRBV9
CASSPGVAGGQDTQYF
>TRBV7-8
CASSLSYGESVEKLFF
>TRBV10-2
CASSGRFGGQGDEKLFF